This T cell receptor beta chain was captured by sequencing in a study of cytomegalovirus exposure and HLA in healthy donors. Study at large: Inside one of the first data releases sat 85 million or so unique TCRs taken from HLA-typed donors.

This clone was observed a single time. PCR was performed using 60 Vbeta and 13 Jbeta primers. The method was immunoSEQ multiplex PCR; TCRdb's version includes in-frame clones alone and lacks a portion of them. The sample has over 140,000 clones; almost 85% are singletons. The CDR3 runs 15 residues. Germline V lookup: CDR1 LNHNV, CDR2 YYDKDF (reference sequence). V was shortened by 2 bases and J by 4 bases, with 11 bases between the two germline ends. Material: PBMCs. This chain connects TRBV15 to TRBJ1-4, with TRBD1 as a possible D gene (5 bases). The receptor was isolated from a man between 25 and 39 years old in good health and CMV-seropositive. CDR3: CATSRQGENNEKLFF. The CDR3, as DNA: TGTGCCACCAGCAGACAGGGTGAGAATAATGAAAAACTGTTTTTT.